The 3 T cell receptor beta chains reported below all come from one sample, sequenced in a study of T cell changes during pregnancy in multiple sclerosis. Sequencing used immunoSEQ multiplex PCR; TCRdb keeps in-frame clones, though not all of them. The repertoire includes about 36,000 clones, roughly nine tenths of them detected once, and roughly 0.5% sits in the top ten. This material consisted of CD4+ T cells from peripheral blood mononuclear cells, taken in the second trimester of pregnancy. The receptor source for this set is a female donor in good health, enrolled as a control in a pregnancy study.

This clone showed up just once. The chain links TRBV4-2 to TRBJ2-2, with 9 bases lining up with TRBD2. J lost 5 bases, V lost 1 base, and 11 bases had no gene match. This CDR3 has 18 residues. Germline V CDR1 and CDR2: LGHNA, YNFKEQ. CDR3 nucleotide sequence: TGTGCCAGCAGCCAAGCCACGATTGCGGGAGGGTATACCGGGGAGCTGTTTTTT. Encoded protein: CASSQATIAGGYTGELFF.

The chain employs TRBV11-2 and TRBJ1-4; the match to TRBD1 covers 7 bases. The CDR3 contains 15 residues. Germline CDR1 and CDR2: SGHAT and FQNNGV. V lost 4 bases and J lost 4; bases outside the gene matches: 6. In DNA form, the CDR3 reads TGTGCCAGCAGCTACCGACAGGGTTATAATGAAAAACTGTTTTTT. Translated: CASSYRQGYNEKLFF.

V is TRBV9 and J is TRBJ2-7; the D gene is possibly TRBD2 (5 bases). Between the trimmed V and J ends, which lost 0 bases and 7 bases, there was a span of 20 bases. The germline gives CDR1 SGDLS, CDR2 YYNGEE. The CDR3 loop spans 16 amino acids. Written as DNA, the CDR3 is TGTGCCAGCAGCGTAGCATTTGGAGAACTGACTAAAGAGCAGTACTTC. Its protein product is CASSVAFGELTKEQYF.